This T cell receptor (beta chain) emerged from a study of graft-versus-host responses after intestinal transplantation. V was trimmed by 5 bases and J by 3 bases, leaving 9 bases between them. This CDR3 region has 12 residues. The germline V gene has CDR1 SGHRS and CDR2 YFSETQ. Details on this clone: Its antigen is as yet unknown. The sample holds other DNA sequences that translate to the same CDR3.

The assay was immunoSEQ multiplex PCR, and TCRdb's table has in-frame clones only and misses some. In the table there are fewer than 65,000 clones, about 90% of which are singletons. The material sequenced was unstimulated CD4+ T cells sorted from spleen or lymph node cells, taken before transplant. This rearrangement joins TRBV5-1 to TRBJ2-7; no reliable D call. This sequence was found in a human donor who was the organ donor for an intestinal transplant. CDR3 DNA sequence: TGCGCCAGCAGATCTCCAGGCTACGAGCAGTACTTC. It specifies CASRSPGYEQYF.